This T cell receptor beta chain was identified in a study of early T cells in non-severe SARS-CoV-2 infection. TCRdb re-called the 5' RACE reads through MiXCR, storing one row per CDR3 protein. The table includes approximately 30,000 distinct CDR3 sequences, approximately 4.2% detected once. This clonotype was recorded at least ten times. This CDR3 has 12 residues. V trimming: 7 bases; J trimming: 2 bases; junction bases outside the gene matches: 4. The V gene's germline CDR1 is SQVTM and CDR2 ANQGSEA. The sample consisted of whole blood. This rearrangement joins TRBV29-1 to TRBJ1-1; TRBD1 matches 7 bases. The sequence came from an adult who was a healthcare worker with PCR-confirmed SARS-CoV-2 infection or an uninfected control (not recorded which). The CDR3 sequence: CSADRTNTEAFF. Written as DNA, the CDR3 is TGCAGCGCGGACAGGACAAACACTGAAGCTTTCTTT.